The 15 T cell receptor beta chains below were found in one sample sequenced in a study of shared clonotypes between healthy human individuals. Method: immunoSEQ multiplex PCR; TCRdb's copy keeps in-frame clones and lacks some. The data show 90,000 to 130,000 clones, about 70% seen once. Sequencing was performed on memory CD8+ T cells sorted from blood. This sample's subset: CD45RO+ cells pooled with CCR7-negative TemRA cells. The source is a woman under 40 in good health.

The J gene is TRBJ2-7, the V gene TRBV27; TRBD1 agrees at 9 bases. CDR3 size: 13 residues. J gave up 7 bases and V 4 bases, and 5 bases lay outside the gene matches. CDR1 and CDR2 from the germline V gene are MNHEY and SMNVEV (reference sequence). The CDR3 DNA is TGTGCCAGCAGTTCGACAGGGGGGTGGGAGCAGTACTTC. This codes for CASSSTGGWEQYF.

This clone was detected many times. The CDR3 here is CASIGGVSEQYF. The CDR3 DNA sequence: TGTGCCAGTATCGGGGGAGTATCCGAGCAGTACTTC. The chain uses TRBV19 and TRBJ2-7; D is possibly TRBD2 (6 bases). The germline CDR1 and CDR2 sequences are LNHDA and SQIVND (reference sequence). The CDR3 covers 12 residues. V lost 7 bases and J 6 bases, leaving 13 bases between the germline ends.

The rearrangement links TRBV30 to TRBJ2-1, with unresolved D. Trimming removed 4 bases from V and 3 bases from J, with 13 bases in between. Germline V gene sequence: CDR1 GTSNPN, CDR2 SVGIG (reference sequence). The length of the CDR3 is 14 residues. The CDR3 sequence is CAWKPGNIYNEQFF. The CDR3 nucleotides read TGTGCCTGGAAACCCGGAAACATCTACAATGAGCAGTTCTTC.

This chain links TRBV7-9 with TRBJ1-1; D not certain. Per germline, CDR1 SEHNR and CDR2 FQNEAQ (reference sequence). This CDR3 is 14 amino acids long. Trimming shortened V by 5 bases and J by 5 bases, and 15 bases separated the two germline ends. CDR3 coding DNA: TGTGCCAGCAGCCAGCGGCGGGGTGGGACTGAAGCTTTCTTT. Protein sequence: CASSQRRGGTEAFF.

The chain recombines TRBV5-1 with TRBJ2-7; D gene ambiguous. Trimming stripped 3 bases from V and 2 bases from J, with 0 bases between. Germline V gene lookup returns CDR1 SGHRS and CDR2 YFSETQ. The CDR3 runs 10 residues. The CDR3 DNA follows: TGCGCCAGCAGCTCCTACGAGCAGTACTTC. It specifies CASSSYEQYF.

V gene TRBV4-1 combines with J gene TRBJ2-2; 11 nucleotides align to TRBD2. Germline-derived CDR1 and CDR2 are MGHRA and YSYEKL. V was pared by 5 bases and J by 7 bases, with 9 bases of the junction left unmatched. The CDR3 has 16 amino acids. The CDR3 here is CASSLRLAGTNGELFF. CDR3 coding DNA: TGCGCCAGCAGCTTAAGACTAGCGGGAACAAACGGGGAGCTGTTTTTT.

V is TRBV5-1 and J is TRBJ2-1, with 7 bases identical to TRBD2. Germline CDR1 is SGHRS and CDR2 is YFSETQ. Losses at the gene ends were 4 bases for V and 2 bases for J; bases not matched to a gene: 6. The CDR3 has 15 residues. CDR3 in DNA: TGCGCCAGCAGCACTGCTAGCGGAGCCTACAATGAGCAGTTCTTC. It translates to CASSTASGAYNEQFF.

The V and J genes are TRBV5-1 and TRBJ2-1; D ambiguous. The germline gives CDR1 SGHRS, CDR2 YFSETQ. V was pared by 1 base and J by 4 bases, with 15 bases between. The CDR3 covers 16 residues. In DNA, the CDR3 is TGCGCCAGCAGCTTGTATGCCCAGGCTCCATACAATGAGCAGTTCTTC. It specifies CASSLYAQAPYNEQFF.

This chain connects TRBV6-5 to TRBJ1-5; D not certain. Trimming shortened V by 2 bases and J by 4 bases, and 6 bases separated the two germline ends. The CDR3 covers 13 residues. The germline gives CDR1 MNHEY, CDR2 SVGAGI. The CDR3 sequence is CASSYNPNQPQHF. CDR3 nucleotide sequence: TGTGCCAGCAGTTACAACCCAAATCAGCCCCAGCATTTT.

V gene TRBV28 combines with J gene TRBJ2-7; the D call may be TRBD1 or TRBD2 (5 bases each). Germline values: CDR1 MDHEN, CDR2 SYDVKM. V lost 5 bases, J lost 0 bases, and 14 bases lay in between. The CDR3 sequence is 15 residues long. The CDR3 DNA reads TGTGCCAGCAGTACCCGGGGACCCAGCTCCTACGAGCAGTACTTC. Protein sequence: CASSTRGPSSYEQYF.

This chain connects TRBV9 to TRBJ2-5; the match to TRBD1 covers 7 bases. CDR3 length: 14 amino acids. V trimming: 4 bases; J trimming: 3 bases; junction bases outside the gene matches: 6. Germline CDR1 SGDLS, CDR2 YYNGEE. CDR3 region: CASSFAGTEETQYF. CDR3 nucleotides: TGTGCCAGCAGCTTCGCCGGGACAGAAGAGACCCAGTACTTC.

The rearrangement joins TRBV4-1 to TRBJ2-7; 13 nucleotides match TRBD2. Germline CDR1 MGHRA, CDR2 YSYEKL. The CDR3 has 18 amino acids. V dropped 3 bases and J dropped 5; count of bases not matched to a gene: 13. The DNA of the CDR3 is TGCGCCAGCAGCCAGCTAACGCCGGGACTAGCGGGAATCAACGAGCAGTACTTC. Translating gives CASSQLTPGLAGINEQYF.

The chain has TRBV7-7 and TRBJ2-1, with D perhaps TRBD1 (5 bases). Trimming stripped 2 bases from V and 8 bases from J, with 10 bases between. The CDR3 is made up of 13 amino acids. Germline V gene lookup returns CDR1 SSHAT and CDR2 FNYEAQ (reference sequence). CDR3 loop: CASSLFRGDEQFF. The CDR3 bases are TGTGCCAGCAGCTTATTTAGGGGCGATGAGCAGTTCTTC. Complete variable domain (other parts from reference TRBV7-7 and TRBJ2-1): GAGVSQSPRYKVTKRGQDVTLRCDPISSHATLYWYQQALGQGPEFLTYFNYEAQPDKSGLPSDRFSAERPEGSISTLTIQRTEQRDSAMYRCASSLFRGDEQFFGPGTRLTVL.

The V gene is TRBV11-2, the J gene TRBJ1-2; D not resolved. Per germline, CDR1 SGHAT and CDR2 FQNNGV. The CDR3 runs to 13 residues. The V end was cut by 0 bases, the J end by 1 base, with 3 bases between. CDR3 DNA sequence: TGTGCCAGCAGCTTAGAGGGTAACTATGGCTACACCTTC. It codes for CASSLEGNYGYTF.

This clone was counted only a few times. The rearrangement uses TRBV15 and TRBJ2-7; tentatively, D is TRBD1 or TRBD2 (6 bases each). The germline V gene encodes CDR1 LNHNV and CDR2 YYDKDF (reference sequence). This CDR3 has 13 residues. V lost 8 bases and J lost 4, with 15 bases in between. The CDR3 loop reads CATRGGRGYEQYF. DNA of the CDR3: TGTGCCACCCGAGGGGGGCGCGGGTACGAGCAGTACTTC.